The 14 T cell receptor beta chains below were found in one sample sequenced in a study of blood T cells in healthy people across ages. Together with a sample-barcoded 5' primer, a J-beta primer mix was included in a second PCR lasting about 6 to 11 cycles. One entry per CDR3 protein, called by TCRdb with MiXCR from the 5' RACE reads. Among approximately 1.5 million distinct CDR3 sequences listed, around 40% were seen once. Sequenced material: blood. The receptor source for this set is a woman aged 18-30 years in good health.

V gene TRBV9 combines with J gene TRBJ2-7; D remains unclear. The germline gives CDR1 SGDLS, CDR2 YYNGEE. This CDR3 has 14 amino acids. V gave up 4 bases and J gave up 5 bases, with 16 bases separating them. Written as DNA, the CDR3 is TGTGCCAGCAGCACCGACACGTATTCCGACGAGCAGTACTTC. Translating gives CASSTDTYSDEQYF. The variable domain in full, completed from reference TRBV9 and TRBJ2-7, reads DSGVTQTPKHLITATGQRVTLRCSPRSGDLSVYWYQQSLDQGLQFLIQYYNGEERAKGNILERFSAQQFPDLHSELNLSSLELGDSALYFCASSTDTYSDEQYFGPGTRLTVT.

The chain recombines TRBV7-9 with TRBJ2-5; 7 bases are shared with TRBD2. The J segment lost 11 bases and the V segment lost 5 bases, leaving 14 bases of the junction unmatched. The CDR3 sequence is 14 residues long. Germline V gives CDR1 SEHNR, CDR2 FQNEAQ (reference sequence). Written as DNA, the CDR3 is TGTGCCAGCAGCCCTTATCGGGGGAGGGAAGAGCAGTACTTC. Translated, it gives CASSPYRGREEQYF.

The table lists this clonotype with a few counts. This rearrangement joins TRBV10-3 to TRBJ1-1; possibly TRBD1 for D (5 bases). The CDR3 covers 13 residues. V was shortened by 0 bases and J by 10 bases, with 12 bases between the two germline ends. The V gene's germline CDR1 is ENHRY and CDR2 SYGVKD. CDR3 coding DNA: TGTGCCATCAGTGAGTCGGAGGAGGGGCGAGCTTTCTTT. Residues: CAISESEEGRAFF.

The table lists this clonotype with many counts. This chain links TRBV29-1 with TRBJ2-1, with D unclear. V lost 6 bases to trimming and J lost 0 bases, with 12 bases between them. The CDR3 is made up of 14 amino acids. Looked up from germline, CDR1 is SQVTM and CDR2 is ANQGSEA. The CDR3 is CSVTDSSSYNEQFF. CDR3 in DNA: TGCAGCGTCACCGACTCGAGCTCCTACAATGAGCAGTTCTTC.

This clonotype was seen a handful of times. The chain employs TRBV6-5 and TRBJ2-2; D perhaps matches TRBD1 (5 bases). The CDR3 runs to 14 residues. The germline V gene has CDR1 MNHEY and CDR2 SVGAGI. Trimming pared 6 bases from V and 1 base from J, leaving 9 bases between. CDR3 protein: CASRLTGNTGELFF. DNA of the CDR3: TGTGCCAGCAGGCTTACAGGGAACACCGGGGAGCTGTTTTTT.

The chain combines TRBV20-1 with TRBJ2-1, with D perhaps matching TRBD1 (5 bases). The CDR3 is made up of 12 amino acids. V lost 2 bases to trimming and J lost 7 bases, with 9 bases between them. The germline gives CDR1 DFQATT, CDR2 SNEGSKA (reference sequence). DNA of the CDR3: TGCAGTGCTAGAATCAGGGAAAATGAGCAGTTCTTC. The encoded protein is CSARIRENEQFF.

Only a few counts were recorded for this clonotype. The CDR3 here is CSASALAGLQETQYF. DNA of the CDR3: TGCAGTGCTAGTGCACTAGCGGGACTTCAAGAGACCCAGTACTTC. V usage is TRBV20-1 and J usage is TRBJ2-5; 10 positions agree with TRBD2. The CDR3 length is 15 residues. Per germline, CDR1 DFQATT and CDR2 SNEGSKA (reference sequence). Trimming at V came to 3 bases and at J to 2 bases, leaving 6 bases not matched to a gene.

V usage is TRBV28 and J usage is TRBJ2-4, with D perhaps matching TRBD1 (8 bases). Germline-derived CDR1 and CDR2 are MDHEN and SYDVKM. Deletions cut 4 bases from V and 1 base from J, with 17 bases between. The CDR3 totals 17 residues. The CDR3, as DNA: TGTGCCAGCAGTTCGCCCGGACAGGGAGGGGCCAAAAACATTCAGTACTTC. Translation: CASSSPGQGGAKNIQYF.

The gene calls are TRBV27 and TRBJ1-6; 7 nucleotides align to TRBD1. This CDR3 region has 14 residues. Germline assignment: CDR1 MNHEY and CDR2 SMNVEV (reference sequence). J lost 8 bases, V lost 6 bases, and 7 bases had no gene match. The CDR3 sequence: CASSPRQGYSPLHF. The CDR3, as DNA: TGTGCCAGCAGCCCTCGACAGGGTTATTCACCCCTCCACTTT.

The V gene is TRBV27, the J gene TRBJ1-1; D is unresolved. Trimming stripped 5 bases from V and 6 bases from J, with 13 bases between. Looked up from germline, CDR1 is MNHEY and CDR2 is SMNVEV (reference sequence). CDR3 length: 13 residues. The CDR3 is CASSALERAEAFF. The CDR3 DNA is TGTGCCAGCAGTGCCTTGGAGAGAGCTGAAGCTTTCTTT.

This clonotype was found a few times. This chain links TRBV12-3 or TRBV12-4 with TRBJ2-3; possible D gene TRBD2, 6 bases. The V end was cut by 3 bases, the J end by 5 bases, with 12 bases between. The CDR3 is 14 amino acids. CDR3 in amino acids: CASSFGGGIDTQYF. The CDR3 coding sequence is TGTGCCAGCAGTTTTGGTGGGGGGATAGATACGCAGTATTTT.

There are a few counts of this clonotype. The chain joins TRBV7-9 to TRBJ2-5, with TRBD2 matching 14 bases. This CDR3 is 19 amino acids long. After removal of 5 bases from V and 3 bases from J, the junction contained 14 bases not matched to a gene. From germline, CDR1 is SEHNR and CDR2 FQNEAQ (reference sequence). The CDR3 sequence: CASSPRTSGRKGSKETQYF. In nucleotides, the CDR3 is TGTGCCAGCAGCCCCAGGACTAGCGGGAGGAAAGGTAGTAAAGAGACCCAGTACTTC.

This clonotype occurred once. The chain recombines TRBV28 with TRBJ2-4; the match to TRBD2 covers 9 bases. With 6 bases clipped from V and 13 bases from J, the junction kept 25 bases outside the gene matches. This CDR3 is built from 18 residues. CDR1 is MDHEN, CDR2 SYDVKM, per germline. This CDR3 reads CASRGGVASGKSYNEQYF. The CDR3 nucleotides are TGTGCCAGCAGGGGGGGAGTGGCTAGCGGGAAGTCCTACAATGAGCAGTACTTC. The complete variable domain, with remaining parts taken from reference TRBV28 and TRBJ2-4, reads DVKVTQSSRYLVKRTGEKVFLECVQDMDHENMFWYRQDPGLGLRLIYFSYDVKMKEKGDIPEGYSVSREKKERFSLILESASTNQTSMYLCASRGGVASGKSYNEQYFGAGTRLSVL.

The chain carries TRBV20-1 and TRBJ1-5, with D unresolved. Germline V gene lookup returns CDR1 DFQATT and CDR2 SNEGSKA (reference sequence). Trimming removed 5 bases at V and 2 bases at J, with 16 bases between. The CDR3 has 15 amino acids. CDR3 sequence reads: CSAFSPGLGNQPQHF. The CDR3 DNA sequence: TGCAGTGCTTTCTCTCCGGGCTTGGGCAATCAGCCCCAGCATTTT.